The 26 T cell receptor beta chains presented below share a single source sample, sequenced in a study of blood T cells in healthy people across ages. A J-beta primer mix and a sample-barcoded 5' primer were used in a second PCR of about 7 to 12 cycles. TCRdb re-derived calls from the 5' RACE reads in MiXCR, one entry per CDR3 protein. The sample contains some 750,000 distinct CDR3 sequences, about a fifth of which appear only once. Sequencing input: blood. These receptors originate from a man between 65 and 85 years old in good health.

The CDR3 spells CASSNAGELAEKLFF. CDR3 nucleotides: TGTGCCAGCAGCAACGCAGGGGAGCTCGCTGAAAAACTGTTTTTT. V and J are TRBV9 and TRBJ1-4; possible D gene TRBD1, 6 bases. CDR3 length: 15 residues. Germline CDR1 is SGDLS and CDR2 is YYNGEE. V lost 4 bases and J lost 7, with 17 bases in between.

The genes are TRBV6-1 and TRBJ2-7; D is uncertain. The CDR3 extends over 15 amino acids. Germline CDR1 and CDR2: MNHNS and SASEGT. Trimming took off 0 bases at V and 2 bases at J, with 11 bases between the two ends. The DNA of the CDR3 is TGTGCCAGCAGTGAAGCGGTGTTCGGAGCCTACGAGCAGTACGTC. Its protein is CASSEAVFGAYEQYV.

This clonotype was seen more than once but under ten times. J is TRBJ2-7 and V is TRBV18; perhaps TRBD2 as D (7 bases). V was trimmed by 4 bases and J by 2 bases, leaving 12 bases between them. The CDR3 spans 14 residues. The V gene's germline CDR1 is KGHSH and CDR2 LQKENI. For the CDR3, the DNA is TGTGCCAGCTCACAGGGGGGGGGTCCCTACGAGCAGTACGTC. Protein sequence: CASSQGGGPYEQYV.

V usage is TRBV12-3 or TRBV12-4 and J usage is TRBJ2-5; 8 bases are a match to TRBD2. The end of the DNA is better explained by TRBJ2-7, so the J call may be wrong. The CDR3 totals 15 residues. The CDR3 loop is CASSFGSGKAYEQYV. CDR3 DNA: TGTGCCAGCAGTTTCGGTAGCGGGAAGGCCTACGAGCAGTACGTC.

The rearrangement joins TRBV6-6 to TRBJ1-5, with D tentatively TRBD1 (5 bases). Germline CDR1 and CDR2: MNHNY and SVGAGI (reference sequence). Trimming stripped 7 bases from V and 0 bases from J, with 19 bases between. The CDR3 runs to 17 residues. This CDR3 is CASISTGTLFSNQPQHF. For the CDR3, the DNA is TGTGCCAGCATTTCAACCGGGACTCTCTTTAGCAATCAGCCCCAGCATTTT.

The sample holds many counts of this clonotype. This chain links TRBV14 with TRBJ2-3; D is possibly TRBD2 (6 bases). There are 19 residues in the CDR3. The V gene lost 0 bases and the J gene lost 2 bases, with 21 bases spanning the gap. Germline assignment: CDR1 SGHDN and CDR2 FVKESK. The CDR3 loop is CASSQDPWVRRGDTDTQYF. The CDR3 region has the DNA TGTGCCAGCAGCCAAGACCCCTGGGTTAGGCGGGGAGACACAGATACGCAGTATTTT.

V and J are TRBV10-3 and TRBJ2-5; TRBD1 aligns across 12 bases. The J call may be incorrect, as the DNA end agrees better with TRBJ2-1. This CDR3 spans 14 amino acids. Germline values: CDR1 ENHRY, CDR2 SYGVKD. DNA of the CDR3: TGTGCCATCAAGGGACAGGGGGCGCAGAATGAGCAGTTCTTC. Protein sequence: CAIKGQGAQNEQFF.

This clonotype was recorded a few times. The CDR3 DNA reads TGTGCCAGCAGAAGGGACAGGGCGAACACCGGGGAGCTGTTTTTT. This codes for CASRRDRANTGELFF. The chain uses TRBV6-5 and TRBJ2-2; 9 nucleotides match TRBD1. After removal of 6 bases from V and 0 bases from J, the junction contained 2 bases not matched to a gene. This CDR3 spans 15 amino acids. Germline V gene lookup returns CDR1 MNHEY and CDR2 SVGAGI.

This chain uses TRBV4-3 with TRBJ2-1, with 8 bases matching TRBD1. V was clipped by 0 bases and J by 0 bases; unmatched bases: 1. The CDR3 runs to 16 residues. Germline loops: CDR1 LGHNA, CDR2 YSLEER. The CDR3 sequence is CASSQEGQGSYNEQFF. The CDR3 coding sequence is TGCGCCAGCAGCCAAGAAGGACAGGGCTCCTACAATGAGCAGTTCTTC.

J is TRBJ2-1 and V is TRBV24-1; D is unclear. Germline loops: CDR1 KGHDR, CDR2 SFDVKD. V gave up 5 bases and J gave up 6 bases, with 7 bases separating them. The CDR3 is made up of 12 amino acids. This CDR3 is CATSAVPNEQFF. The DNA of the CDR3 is TGTGCCACCAGTGCAGTTCCCAATGAGCAGTTCTTC.

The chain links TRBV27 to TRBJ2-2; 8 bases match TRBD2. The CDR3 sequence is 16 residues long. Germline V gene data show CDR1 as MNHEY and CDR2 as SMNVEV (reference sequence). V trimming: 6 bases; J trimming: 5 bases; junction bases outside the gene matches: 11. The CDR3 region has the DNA TGTGCCAGCAGGCAGCGGGAGACTGTTTGGACCGGGGAGCTGTTTTTT. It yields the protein CASRQRETVWTGELFF.

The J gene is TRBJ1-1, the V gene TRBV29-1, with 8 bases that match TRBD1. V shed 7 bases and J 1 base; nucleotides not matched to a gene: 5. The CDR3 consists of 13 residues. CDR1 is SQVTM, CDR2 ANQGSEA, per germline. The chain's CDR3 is CSASTGANTEAFF. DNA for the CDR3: TGCAGCGCCTCGACAGGGGCGAACACTGAAGCTTTCTTT.

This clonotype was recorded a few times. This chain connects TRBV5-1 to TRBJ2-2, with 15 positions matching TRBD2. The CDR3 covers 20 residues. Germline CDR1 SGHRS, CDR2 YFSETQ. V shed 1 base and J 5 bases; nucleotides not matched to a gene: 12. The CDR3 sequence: CASSLTASGLAGGRTGELFF. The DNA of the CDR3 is TGCGCCAGCAGCTTGACGGCGTCCGGACTAGCGGGAGGGCGTACCGGGGAGCTGTTTTTT. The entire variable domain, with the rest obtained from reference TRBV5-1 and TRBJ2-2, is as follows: KAGVTQTPRYLIKTRGQQVTLSCSPISGHRSVSWYQQTPGQGLQFLFEYFSETQRNKGNFPGRFSGRQFSNSRSEMNVSTLELGDSALYLCASSLTASGLAGGRTGELFFGEGSRLTVL.

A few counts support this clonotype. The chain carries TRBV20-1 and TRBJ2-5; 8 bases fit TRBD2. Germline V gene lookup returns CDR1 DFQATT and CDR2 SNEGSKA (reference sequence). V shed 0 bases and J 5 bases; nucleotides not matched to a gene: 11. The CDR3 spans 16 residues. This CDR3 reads CSARDMKAGVYETQYF. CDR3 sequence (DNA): TGCAGTGCTAGAGATATGAAAGCGGGAGTCTATGAGACCCAGTACTTC.

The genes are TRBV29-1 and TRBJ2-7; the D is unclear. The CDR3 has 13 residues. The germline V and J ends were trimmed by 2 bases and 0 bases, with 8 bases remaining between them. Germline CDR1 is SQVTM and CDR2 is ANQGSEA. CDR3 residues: CSVEWGSSYEQYF. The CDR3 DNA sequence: TGCAGCGTTGAATGGGGAAGCTCCTACGAGCAGTACTTC.

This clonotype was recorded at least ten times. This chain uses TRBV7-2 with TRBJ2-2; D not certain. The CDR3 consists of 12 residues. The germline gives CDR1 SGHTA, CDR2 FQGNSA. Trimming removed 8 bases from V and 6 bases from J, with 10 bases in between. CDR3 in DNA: TGTGCCAGCCGCCCGAATGCCGGGGAGCTGTTTTTT. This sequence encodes CASRPNAGELFF.

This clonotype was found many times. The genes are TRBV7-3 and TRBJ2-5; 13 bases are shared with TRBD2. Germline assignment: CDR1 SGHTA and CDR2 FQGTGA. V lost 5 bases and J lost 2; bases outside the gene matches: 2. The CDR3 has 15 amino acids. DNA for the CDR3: TGTGCCAGCAGCACGGGACTAGCGGGACAAGAGACCCAGTACTTC. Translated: CASSTGLAGQETQYF.

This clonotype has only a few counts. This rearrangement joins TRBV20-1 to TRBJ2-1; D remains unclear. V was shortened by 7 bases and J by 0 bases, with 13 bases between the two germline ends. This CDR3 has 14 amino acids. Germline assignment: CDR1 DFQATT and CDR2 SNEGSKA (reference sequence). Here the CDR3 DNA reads TGCAGTGGTGATGCACCAACCTCCTACAATGAGCAGTTCTTC. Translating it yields CSGDAPTSYNEQFF.

This CDR3 reads CASRKTGTGVQYQETQYF. The CDR3 DNA reads as TGTGCCAGCCGAAAAACCGGGACAGGGGTCCAGTACCAAGAGACCCAGTACTTC. The chain has TRBV28 and TRBJ2-1, with TRBD1 matching over 10 bases. The end of the DNA fits TRBJ2-5 better, so the J call may be wrong. This CDR3 region has 18 residues. The germline CDR1 and CDR2 sequences are MDHEN and SYDVKM.

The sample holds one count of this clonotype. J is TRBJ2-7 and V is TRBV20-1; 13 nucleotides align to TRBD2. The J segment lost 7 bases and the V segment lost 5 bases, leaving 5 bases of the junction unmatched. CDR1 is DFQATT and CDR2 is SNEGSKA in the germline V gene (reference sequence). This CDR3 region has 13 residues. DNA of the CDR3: TGCAGTGCTGAACTAGCGGGAGGGCCAGAGCAGTACGTC. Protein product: CSAELAGGPEQYV.

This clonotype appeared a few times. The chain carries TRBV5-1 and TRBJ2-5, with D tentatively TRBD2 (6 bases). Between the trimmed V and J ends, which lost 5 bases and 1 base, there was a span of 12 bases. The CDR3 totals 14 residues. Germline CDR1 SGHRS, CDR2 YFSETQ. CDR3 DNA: TGCGCCAGCAGTGATGGGAGGATCCAAGAGACCCAGTACTTC. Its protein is CASSDGRIQETQYF.

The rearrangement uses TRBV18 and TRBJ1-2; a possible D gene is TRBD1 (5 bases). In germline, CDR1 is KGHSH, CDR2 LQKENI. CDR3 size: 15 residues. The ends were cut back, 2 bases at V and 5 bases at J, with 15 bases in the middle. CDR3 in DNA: TGTGCCAGCTCACCAACGGGGCAGGGCCAATATGGCTACACCTTC. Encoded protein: CASSPTGQGQYGYTF.

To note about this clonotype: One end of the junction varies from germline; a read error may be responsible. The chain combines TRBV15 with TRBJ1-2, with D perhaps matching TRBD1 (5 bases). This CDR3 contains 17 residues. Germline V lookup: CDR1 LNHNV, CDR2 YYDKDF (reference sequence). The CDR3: CATSRDRGPDGNYSYTF. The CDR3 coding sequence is TGTGCCACCAGCAGAGATAGGGGACCTGACGGGAACTATAGCTACACCTTC.

The CDR3 DNA reads TGCGCCAGCAGCTCGTCGGGACAGCAAGAGACCCAGTACTTC. Translation: CASSSSGQQETQYF. V gene TRBV5-1 combines with J gene TRBJ2-5; 7 bases line up with TRBD1. V trimming: 3 bases; J trimming: 2 bases; junction bases outside the gene matches: 4. There are 14 residues in the CDR3. The germline V gene encodes CDR1 SGHRS and CDR2 YFSETQ. Complete variable domain (other parts from reference TRBV5-1 and TRBJ2-5): KAGVTQTPRYLIKTRGQQVTLSCSPISGHRSVSWYQQTPGQGLQFLFEYFSETQRNKGNFPGRFSGRQFSNSRSEMNVSTLELGDSALYLCASSSSGQQETQYFGPGTRLLVL.

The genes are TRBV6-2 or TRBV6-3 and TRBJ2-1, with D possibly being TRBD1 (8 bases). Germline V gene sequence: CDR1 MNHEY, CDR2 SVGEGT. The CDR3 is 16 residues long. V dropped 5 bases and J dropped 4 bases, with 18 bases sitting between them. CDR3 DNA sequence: TGTGCCAGCAGTCCACACACAGGGGGGGCTTACAATGAGCAGTTCTTC. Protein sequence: CASSPHTGGAYNEQFF.

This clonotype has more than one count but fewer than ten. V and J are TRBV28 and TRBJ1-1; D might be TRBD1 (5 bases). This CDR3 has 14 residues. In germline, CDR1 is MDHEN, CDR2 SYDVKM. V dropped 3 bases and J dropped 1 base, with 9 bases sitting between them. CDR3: CASSLPTGNTEAFF. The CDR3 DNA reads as TGTGCCAGCAGTTTGCCTACAGGGAACACTGAAGCTTTCTTT.